This T cell receptor (beta chain) came from a study of control samples from healthy donors and cancer patients. V was pared by 6 bases and J by 5 bases, with 11 bases between. This CDR3 is 11 amino acids long. CDR1 is DFQATT, CDR2 SNEGSKA, per germline (reference sequence). Here immunoSEQ multiplex PCR was the method, and the copy in TCRdb shows in-frame clones only, minus some. The sample yields some 220,000 clones, roughly 94% seen once. The TCR originated in a man aged 50-60 years in good health. Sequencing input: blood. The chain couples TRBV20-1 to TRBJ2-7; TRBD1 is a possible D gene (6 bases). CDR3 sequence: CSAADSHEQYF. The CDR3 DNA reads as TGCAGTGCCGCGGACAGTCACGAGCAGTACTTC.